This TCR beta chain was recorded in a study of T-cell memory formation after mild COVID-19. TCRdb ran MiXCR on the 5' RACE reads and lists one entry per CDR3 protein. The table records just over 300,000 distinct CDR3 sequences, approximately 19% of them present only once. Germline CDR1 and CDR2: LGHNA and YSLEER. This CDR3 region has 17 residues. Trimming took 4 bases from V and 6 from J; bases not matched to a gene: 13. Only a few counts were recorded for this clonotype. Sequencing input: PBMCs or a T cell subset sorted from them (not recorded which). The sequence was obtained from a man aged 18 to 35 who had mild COVID-19 (a few samples of this study predate the infection). Cell type and time point are not known. The V call is TRBV4-3, the J call TRBJ2-1, with TRBD2 matching 9 bases. In DNA, the CDR3 is TGCGCCAGCAGCCTTTCCCTGGGGGCGGGGGGGCCCAATGAGCAGTTCTTC. Translating it yields CASSLSLGAGGPNEQFF.